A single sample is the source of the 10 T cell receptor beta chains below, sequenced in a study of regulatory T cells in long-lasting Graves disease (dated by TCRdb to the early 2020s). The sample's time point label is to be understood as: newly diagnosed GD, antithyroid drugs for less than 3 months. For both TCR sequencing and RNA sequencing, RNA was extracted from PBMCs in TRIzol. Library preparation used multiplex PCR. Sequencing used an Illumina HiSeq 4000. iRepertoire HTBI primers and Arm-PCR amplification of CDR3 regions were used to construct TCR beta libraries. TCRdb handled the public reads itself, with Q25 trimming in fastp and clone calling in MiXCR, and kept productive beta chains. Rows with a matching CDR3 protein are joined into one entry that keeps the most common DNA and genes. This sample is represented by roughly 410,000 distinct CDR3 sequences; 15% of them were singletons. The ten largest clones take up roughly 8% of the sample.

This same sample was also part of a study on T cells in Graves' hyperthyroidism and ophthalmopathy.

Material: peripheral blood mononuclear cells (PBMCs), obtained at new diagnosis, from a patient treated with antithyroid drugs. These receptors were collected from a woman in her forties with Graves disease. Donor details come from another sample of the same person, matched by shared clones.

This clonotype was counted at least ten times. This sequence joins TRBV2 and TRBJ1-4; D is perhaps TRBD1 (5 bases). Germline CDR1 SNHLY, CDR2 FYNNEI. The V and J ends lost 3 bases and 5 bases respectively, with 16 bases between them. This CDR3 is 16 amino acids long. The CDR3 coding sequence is TGTGCCAGCAGTGAGTTGATGGCAGGGTCCAATGAAAAACTGTTTTTT. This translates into CASSELMAGSNEKLFF.

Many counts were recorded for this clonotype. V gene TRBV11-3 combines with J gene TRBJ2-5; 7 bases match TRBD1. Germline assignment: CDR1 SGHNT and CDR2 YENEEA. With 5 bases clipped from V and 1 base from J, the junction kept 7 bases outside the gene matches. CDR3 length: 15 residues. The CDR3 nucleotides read TGTGCCAGCAGCGACCGGGACAGCCCCCAAGAGACCCAGTACTTC. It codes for CASSDRDSPQETQYF.

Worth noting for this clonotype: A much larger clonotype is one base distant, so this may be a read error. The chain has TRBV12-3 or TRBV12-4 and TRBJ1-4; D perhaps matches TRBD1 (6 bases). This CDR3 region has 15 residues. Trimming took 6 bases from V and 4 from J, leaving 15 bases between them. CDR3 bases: TGTGCCAGCAGCCCGACAGGACTCAATAATGAAAAACTGTTTTTT. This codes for CASSPTGLNNEKLFF.

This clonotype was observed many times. The CDR3 bases are TGTGCCAGCGGAGTGGGAGCGGGAGTCCTCTACAATGAGCAGTTCTTC. As protein: CASGVGAGVLYNEQFF. V usage is TRBV6-1 and J usage is TRBJ2-1; 8 bases are a match to TRBD2. There are 16 residues in the CDR3. Germline CDR1 is MNHNS and CDR2 is SASEGT. V trimming: 8 bases; J trimming: 3 bases; junction bases outside the gene matches: 12.

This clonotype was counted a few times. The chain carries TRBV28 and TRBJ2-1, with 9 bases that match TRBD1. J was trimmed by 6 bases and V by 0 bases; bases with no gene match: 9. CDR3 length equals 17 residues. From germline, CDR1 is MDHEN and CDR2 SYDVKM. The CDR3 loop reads CASSLWTGTGSSNEQFF. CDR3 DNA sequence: TGTGCCAGCAGTTTATGGACCGGGACAGGGTCAAGCAATGAGCAGTTCTTC.

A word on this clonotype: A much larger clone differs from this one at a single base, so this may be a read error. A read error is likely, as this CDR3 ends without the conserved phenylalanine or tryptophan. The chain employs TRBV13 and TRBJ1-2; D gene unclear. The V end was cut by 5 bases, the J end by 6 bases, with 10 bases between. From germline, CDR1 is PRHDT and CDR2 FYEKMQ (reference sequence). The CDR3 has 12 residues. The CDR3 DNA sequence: TGTGCCAGCAGCCGTAAGCAGAATGGCTACACCCTC. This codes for CASSRKQNGYTL.

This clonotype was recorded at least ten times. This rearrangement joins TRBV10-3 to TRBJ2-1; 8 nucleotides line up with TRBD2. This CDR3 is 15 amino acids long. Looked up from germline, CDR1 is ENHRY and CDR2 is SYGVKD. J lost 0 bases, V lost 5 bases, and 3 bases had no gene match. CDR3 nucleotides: TGTGCCATCAGTCAAAGCGGGAGCTCCTACAATGAGCAGTTCTTC. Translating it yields CAISQSGSSYNEQFF.

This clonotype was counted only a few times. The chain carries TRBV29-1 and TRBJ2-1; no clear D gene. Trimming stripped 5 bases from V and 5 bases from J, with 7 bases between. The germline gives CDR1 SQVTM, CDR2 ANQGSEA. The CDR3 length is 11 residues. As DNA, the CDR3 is TGCAGCGTTCGACCCAACAATGAGCAGTTCTTC. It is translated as CSVRPNNEQFF.

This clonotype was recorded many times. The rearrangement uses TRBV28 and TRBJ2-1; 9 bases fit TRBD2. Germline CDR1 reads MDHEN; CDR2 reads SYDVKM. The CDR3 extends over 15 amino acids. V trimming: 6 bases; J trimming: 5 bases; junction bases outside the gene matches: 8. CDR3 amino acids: CASRRGTSFNNEQFF. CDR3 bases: TGTGCCAGCAGACGAGGGACTAGCTTTAACAATGAGCAGTTCTTC.

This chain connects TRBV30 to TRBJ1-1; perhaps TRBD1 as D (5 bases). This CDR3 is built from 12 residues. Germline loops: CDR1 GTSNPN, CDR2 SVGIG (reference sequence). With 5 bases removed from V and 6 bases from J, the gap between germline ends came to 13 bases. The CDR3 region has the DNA TGTGCCTGGGGGGGGGGTTCGGCTGAAGCTTTCTTT. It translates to CAWGGGSAEAFF. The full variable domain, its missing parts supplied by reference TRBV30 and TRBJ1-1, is SQTIHQWPATLVQPVGSPLSLECTVEGTSNPNLYWYRQAAGRGLQLLFYSVGIGQISSEVPQNLSASRPQDRQFILSSKKLLLSDSGFYLCAWGGGSAEAFFGQGTRLTVV.